The 7 T cell receptor beta chains in this list originate from one sample, sequenced in a study of T cells in pancreatic ductal adenocarcinoma. Surgery without prior neoadjuvant therapy was the treatment of the selected pancreatic ductal adenocarcinoma patients. TCRdb's table, derived via immunoSEQ multiplex PCR, lists solely in-frame clones and lacks some. The data contain over 100,000 clones, about 95% of them seen just once; the ten biggest clones take up 3.1%. The specimen sequenced was PBMCs. All receptors derive from a human donor with pancreatic ductal adenocarcinoma.

This chain joins TRBV4-2 and TRBJ1-1; 7 bases agree with TRBD1. The CDR3 length is 14 residues. J gave up 5 bases and V 8 bases, and 11 bases lay outside the gene matches. Germline lookup yields CDR1 LGHNA and CDR2 YNFKEQ. The chain's CDR3 is CASDRVDGGTEAFF. In DNA, the CDR3 is TGTGCCAGCGACAGGGTCGACGGAGGGACTGAAGCTTTCTTT.

The chain joins TRBV5-1 to TRBJ1-1, with 10 bases that match TRBD1. The CDR3 extends over 15 amino acids. Germline V gene data show CDR1 as SGHRS and CDR2 as YFSETQ. V dropped 3 bases and J dropped 6; count of bases not matched to a gene: 8. CDR3 DNA sequence: TGCGCCAGCAGCTCGACAGGGGGCCCCGGAGCTGAAGCTTTCTTT. Protein sequence: CASSSTGGPGAEAFF.

The chain recombines TRBV19 with TRBJ2-3; D is unclear. V shed 10 bases and J shed 9 bases, with 14 bases lying between them. This CDR3 has 11 amino acids. Looked up from germline, CDR1 is LNHDA and CDR2 is SQIVND (reference sequence). CDR3 sequence reads: CATSNPQTQYF. The CDR3 DNA sequence: TGTGCCACCTCTAACCCTCAAACGCAGTATTTT.

The rearrangement links TRBV5-4 to TRBJ2-1; TRBD2 might be the D (5 bases). The CDR3 covers 13 residues. The germline V and J ends were trimmed by 4 bases and 7 bases, with 12 bases remaining between them. CDR1 and CDR2 (germline): SGHNT, YYREEE (reference sequence). CDR3 sequence (DNA): TGTGCCAGCAGCCCGGACTCCTTTAATGAGCAGTTCTTC. It yields the protein CASSPDSFNEQFF. The full variable domain, with the rest looked up from reference TRBV5-4 and TRBJ2-1, is ETGVTQSPTHLIKTRGQQVTLRCSSQSGHNTVSWYQQALGQGPQFIFQYYREEENGRGNFPPRFSGLQFPNYSSELNVNALELDDSALYLCASSPDSFNEQFFGPGTRLTVL.

V is TRBV4-1 and J is TRBJ2-1; no clear D gene. This CDR3 is built from 15 residues. V lost 1 base, J lost 9 bases, and 16 bases lay in between. Germline CDR1 MGHRA, CDR2 YSYEKL. CDR3 sequence reads: CASSQALFLGGEQFF. CDR3 nucleotide sequence: TGCGCCAGCAGCCAAGCGTTGTTCTTAGGCGGTGAGCAGTTCTTC.

V gene TRBV6-6 combines with J gene TRBJ2-3; possible D gene TRBD2, 5 bases. Germline lookup yields CDR1 MNHNY and CDR2 SVGAGI (reference sequence). V shed 7 bases and J shed 1 base, with 6 bases lying between them. The CDR3 has 12 amino acids. The CDR3 DNA is TGTGCCAGCAAGGAGGGCACAGATACGCAGTATTTT. It encodes CASKEGTDTQYF.

The chain joins TRBV18 to TRBJ1-2; D is ambiguous. This CDR3 has 17 residues. Germline-derived CDR1 and CDR2 are KGHSH and LQKENI. Trimming took 2 bases from V and 4 from J, leaving 20 bases between them. The CDR3 DNA reads TGTGCCAGCTCACCATCTCCCAGCGCTGACTCAATCTATGGCTACACCTTC. This translates into CASSPSPSADSIYGYTF.